The 15 T cell receptor beta chains presented below share a single source sample, sequenced in a study of cytotoxic CD8 clonotypes in ibrutinib-treated CLL. Clones were read by immunoSEQ multiplex PCR, and TCRdb kept only the in-frame ones, dropping some. Of tens of thousands of clones listed, about 85% were seen once; the top ten hold about 4.8%. The sample in question was PBMCs, obtained after 12 months of ibrutinib treatment. Receptor source: a human donor with chronic lymphocytic leukemia.

This chain uses TRBV19 with TRBJ2-5; the D is unclear. Germline assignment: CDR1 LNHDA and CDR2 SQIVND (reference sequence). V lost 4 bases, J lost 0 bases, and 6 bases lay in between. The CDR3 runs 13 residues. CDR3 bases: TGTGCCAGTAGTACCCAGTACCAAGAGACCCAGTACTTC. It yields the protein CASSTQYQETQYF.

This rearrangement joins TRBV5-1 to TRBJ2-2, with D uncertain. Germline CDR1 is SGHRS and CDR2 is YFSETQ. The CDR3 covers 15 residues. V gave up 2 bases and J gave up 0 bases, with 8 bases separating them. The CDR3 is CASSLQIANTGELFF. The CDR3 DNA sequence: TGCGCCAGCAGCTTACAGATCGCGAACACCGGGGAGCTGTTTTTT.

This clone has only one observation. DNA for the CDR3: TGTGCCAGCAGTTTACCGGGACAGGGGCGGTATGGCTACACCTTC. Translation: CASSLPGQGRYGYTF. The rearrangement links TRBV28 to TRBJ1-2, with 10 bases aligning to TRBD1. The CDR3 is 15 amino acids. V lost 2 bases, J lost 5 bases, and 5 bases stayed unmatched. Germline CDR1 MDHEN, CDR2 SYDVKM.

The chain has TRBV28 and TRBJ2-7; a weak D match, TRBD2 (5 bases). Trimming cost V 7 bases and J 9 bases, with 13 bases left between them. The CDR3 has 11 residues. CDR1 is MDHEN, CDR2 SYDVKM, per germline. In DNA, the CDR3 is TGTGCCAGCAACACGGGGTCGGGGCAGTACTTC. It yields the protein CASNTGSGQYF.

This rearrangement joins TRBV19 to TRBJ2-1, with D possibly matching TRBD1 (6 bases). V lost 6 bases and J lost 12, with 12 bases in between. The CDR3 sequence is 11 residues long. Germline loops: CDR1 LNHDA, CDR2 SQIVND (reference sequence). For the CDR3, the DNA is TGTGCCAGTAGGGTCGGGACAAGGCAGTTCTTC. It encodes CASRVGTRQFF.

Concerning this clone: Different DNA sequences within this sample yield the same CDR3. This chain joins TRBV27 and TRBJ2-1; TRBD2 is a possible D gene (5 bases). This CDR3 comprises 15 residues. The V end lost 5 bases, the J end lost 0 bases, and 11 bases lay between the germline ends. Germline V gene lookup returns CDR1 MNHEY and CDR2 SMNVEV (reference sequence). DNA of the CDR3: TGTGCCAGCAGTCCACGGACTGGCTCCTACAATGAGCAGTTCTTC. Encoded protein: CASSPRTGSYNEQFF.

This sequence joins TRBV10-3 and TRBJ2-2; the D call may be TRBD1 or TRBD2 (6 bases each). Trimming removed 2 bases at V and 5 bases at J, with 18 bases between. Germline CDR1 and CDR2: ENHRY and SYGVKD. The CDR3 is 17 amino acids. This chain's CDR3 is CAISEPPRGDRTGELFF. CDR3 in DNA: TGTGCCATCAGTGAGCCCCCGCGGGGAGACAGGACCGGGGAGCTGTTTTTT.

V gene TRBV7-3 combines with J gene TRBJ2-1, with 12 positions matching TRBD2. V lost 5 bases, J lost 0 bases, and 5 bases stayed unmatched. The CDR3 has 17 residues. Germline V gives CDR1 SGHTA, CDR2 FQGTGA. CDR3 sequence reads: CASSRPTSGSSYNEQFF. CDR3 coding DNA: TGTGCCAGCAGCCGTCCGACTAGCGGGAGCTCCTACAATGAGCAGTTCTTC.

V gene TRBV5-6 combines with J gene TRBJ2-3, with D maybe TRBD2 (7 bases). Germline lookup yields CDR1 SGHDT and CDR2 YYEEEE. V lost 4 bases to trimming and J lost 0 bases, with 12 bases between them. The CDR3 spans 15 residues. CDR3 nucleotide sequence: TGTGCCAGCAGCCCGGGGGGCCGTAGCACAGATACGCAGTATTTT. Translation: CASSPGGRSTDTQYF.

The CDR3 DNA reads as TGTGCCAGCACCTCAGGACAGGGAAAAAATCAGCCCCAGCATTTT. Encoded protein: CASTSGQGKNQPQHF. This chain joins TRBV4-2 and TRBJ1-5, with 8 bases identical to TRBD1. J gave up 4 bases and V 7 bases, and 9 bases lay outside the gene matches. This CDR3 is built from 15 residues. Germline CDR1 LGHNA, CDR2 YNFKEQ.

This clone was seen just once. The V gene is TRBV7-2, the J gene TRBJ1-1; D gene ambiguous. Germline CDR1 and CDR2: SGHTA and FQGNSA. The ends were cut back, 1 base at V and 1 base at J, with 13 bases in the middle. This CDR3 has 16 amino acids. The CDR3 region has the DNA TGTGCCAGCAGCTTAGTGGGTGGGCAGTCGAACACTGAAGCTTTCTTT. Residues: CASSLVGGQSNTEAFF.

The CDR3 nucleotides are TGTGCCATCAGTGAGTCGGGGGACCAAGCGCAGTATTTT. Translation: CAISESGDQAQYF. V gene TRBV10-3 combines with J gene TRBJ2-3; either TRBD1 or TRBD2 may supply D (5 bases each). This CDR3 is built from 13 residues. CDR1 is ENHRY, CDR2 SYGVKD, per germline. V lost 0 bases and J 10 bases, leaving 11 bases between the germline ends.

Here the CDR3 reads CASSLERGATNEKLFF. CDR3 DNA sequence: TGTGCCAGCAGCTTAGAACGGGGAGCAACTAATGAAAAACTGTTTTTT. The chain has TRBV7-9 and TRBJ1-4; D unclear. The CDR3 spans 16 residues. Germline V gives CDR1 SEHNR, CDR2 FQNEAQ (reference sequence). V gave up 1 base and J gave up 0 bases, with 9 bases separating them.

The gene calls are TRBV19 and TRBJ1-1; D remains unclear. From germline, CDR1 is LNHDA and CDR2 SQIVND (reference sequence). V was shortened by 0 bases and J by 1 base, with 9 bases between the two germline ends. The CDR3 extends over 15 amino acids. Here the CDR3 reads CASSIEGRPNTEAFF. The CDR3 region has the DNA TGTGCCAGTAGTATAGAGGGCAGACCGAACACTGAAGCTTTCTTT.

The V and J genes are TRBV7-9 and TRBJ2-1; D is possibly TRBD2 (5 bases). CDR1 and CDR2 from the germline V gene are SEHNR and FQNEAQ (reference sequence). Trimming removed 5 bases at V and 3 bases at J, with 14 bases between. CDR3 length: 15 residues. CDR3 nucleotide sequence: TGTGCCAGCAGCCCACGGGTTGGAGGCTACAATGAGCAGTTCTTC. This translates into CASSPRVGGYNEQFF.